The 8 T cell receptor beta chains in this list originate from one sample, sequenced in a study of post-analysis software for immune sequencing data. Notes on the study in general: There were five TRBV segments more frequent in patients than controls, and TRBV5-6, TRBV5-1 and TRBV20-1 were among them.

The antigens for these receptors are not known. Presence of unique molecular identifiers characterized the TCR beta cDNA libraries. MiXCR, run by TCRdb on the PCR reads, gives a single entry per CDR3 protein. The sample has a few hundred thousand distinct CDR3 sequences, approximately 38% seen once; the top ten hold under 15%. Sample: blood. The receptors were sampled from a girl aged 5 to 17 with multiple sclerosis.

The chain employs TRBV6-2 or TRBV6-3 and TRBJ1-1; D might be TRBD1 (6 bases). Germline loops: CDR1 MNHEY, CDR2 SVGEGT. This CDR3 is built from 14 residues. Trimming stripped 6 bases from V and 3 bases from J, with 14 bases between. This CDR3 is CASSLPQGHTEAFF. CDR3 DNA sequence: TGTGCCAGCAGCCTCCCACAGGGTCACACTGAAGCTTTCTTT.

There are a few counts of this clonotype. The V call is TRBV9, the J call TRBJ2-1; D is unclear. The germline CDR1 and CDR2 sequences are SGDLS and YYNGEE. V was cut by 3 bases and J by 4 bases, with 5 bases left in between. CDR3 length: 12 amino acids. The chain's CDR3 is CASSDGYNEQFF. The CDR3 DNA follows: TGTGCCAGCAGCGACGGTTACAATGAGCAGTTCTTC.

The chain couples TRBV6-1 to TRBJ1-4; perhaps TRBD1 as D (5 bases). Germline lookup yields CDR1 MNHNS and CDR2 SASEGT. V was trimmed by 5 bases and J by 0 bases, leaving 13 bases between them. The CDR3 consists of 16 residues. CDR3: CASSLQTGATNEKLFF. CDR3 nucleotide sequence: TGTGCCAGCAGTCTTCAAACAGGCGCAACTAATGAAAAACTGTTTTTT.

This chain connects TRBV7-9 to TRBJ1-2; 7 bases are a match to TRBD1. Germline V gives CDR1 SEHNR, CDR2 FQNEAQ (reference sequence). The CDR3 sequence is 15 residues long. Trimming at V came to 5 bases and at J to 2 bases, leaving 8 bases not matched to a gene. In DNA form, the CDR3 reads TGTGCCAGCAGCCTCTTATTGACAGGGAACTATGGCTACACCTTC. Residues: CASSLLLTGNYGYTF.

This clonotype was picked up a small number of times. For the CDR3, the DNA is TGCGCCAGCAGACGCGGGACAGGGGATGAGCAGTACTTC. This sequence encodes CASRRGTGDEQYF. V gene TRBV5-1 combines with J gene TRBJ2-5, with 10 bases identical to TRBD1. This CDR3 comprises 13 residues. After removal of 5 bases from V and 11 bases from J, the junction contained 9 bases not matched to a gene. Looked up from germline, CDR1 is SGHRS and CDR2 is YFSETQ. Based on the CDR3 plus reference TRBV5-1 and TRBJ2-5, the full variable domain is KAGVTQTPRYLIKTRGQQVTLSCSPISGHRSVSWYQQTPGQGLQFLFEYFSETQRNKGNFPGRFSGRQFSNSRSEMNVSTLELGDSALYLCASRRGTGDEQYFGPGTRLLVL.

This clonotype occurred a few times. The genes are TRBV20-1 and TRBJ2-7, with D uncertain. V lost 6 bases and J lost 2, with 11 bases in between. The CDR3 consists of 12 residues. Per germline, CDR1 DFQATT and CDR2 SNEGSKA (reference sequence). The CDR3 DNA reads TGCAGTGCCTTTATAGACCCCTACGAGCAGTACTTC. As protein: CSAFIDPYEQYF.

This clonotype appeared many times. V is TRBV29-1 and J is TRBJ2-1; 9 bases fit TRBD1. This CDR3 has 13 residues. V dropped 8 bases and J dropped 6; count of bases not matched to a gene: 8. Germline V gene lookup returns CDR1 SQVTM and CDR2 ANQGSEA. The CDR3 spells CSSGQGILNEQFF. The CDR3, as DNA: TGCAGCTCGGGACAGGGTATCCTCAATGAGCAGTTCTTC.

The chain is built from TRBV15 and TRBJ2-3; 8 positions match TRBD2. Trimming cost V 3 bases and J 1 base; bases outside gene matches: 3. In germline, CDR1 is LNHNV, CDR2 YYDKDF (reference sequence). This CDR3 spans 15 amino acids. The CDR3 here is CATSSPAGGTDTQYF. CDR3 in DNA: TGTGCCACCAGCAGCCCAGCGGGGGGCACAGATACGCAGTATTTT.